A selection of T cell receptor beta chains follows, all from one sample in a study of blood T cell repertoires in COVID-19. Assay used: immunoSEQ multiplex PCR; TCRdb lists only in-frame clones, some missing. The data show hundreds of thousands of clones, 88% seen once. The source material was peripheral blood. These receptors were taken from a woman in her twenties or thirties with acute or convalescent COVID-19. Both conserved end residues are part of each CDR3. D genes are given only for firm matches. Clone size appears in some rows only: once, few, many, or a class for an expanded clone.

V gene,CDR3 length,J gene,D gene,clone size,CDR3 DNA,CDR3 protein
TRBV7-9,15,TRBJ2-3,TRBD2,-,TGTGCCAGCAGGTCCGGGACTAGGAGCACAGATACGCAGTATTTT,CASRSGTRSTDTQYF
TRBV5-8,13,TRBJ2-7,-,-,TGTGCCAGCAGCAGGGCCCTAACGGGGGAGCAGTACTTC,CASSRALTGEQYF
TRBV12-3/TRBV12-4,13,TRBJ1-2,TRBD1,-,TGTGCCAGCAGCCCAGACAGGGCGGATGGCTACACCTTC,CASSPDRADGYTF
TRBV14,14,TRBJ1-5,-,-,TGTGCCAGCAGCCCTCGCGGGGCAAATCAGCCCCAGCATTTT,CASSPRGANQPQHF
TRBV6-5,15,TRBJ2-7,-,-,TGTGCCAGCAGGCCCCAGGGGGGAACCTGGGGCGAGCAGTACTTC,CASRPQGGTWGEQYF
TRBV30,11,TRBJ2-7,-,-,TGTGCCTGGAGCCCTCTCGTCGAGCAGTACTTC,CAWSPLVEQYF
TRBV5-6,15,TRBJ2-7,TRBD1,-,TGTGCCAGCAGCTTCTTTGACAGGGGTAACTACGAGCAGTACTTC,CASSFFDRGNYEQYF
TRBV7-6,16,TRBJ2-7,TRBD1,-,TGTGCCAGCAGCTTACAGCCGGGACAGGGGGGTTACGAGCAGTACTTC,CASSLQPGQGGYEQYF
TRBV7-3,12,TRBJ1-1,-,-,TGTGCCAGCAGCTTCCCTTTCCGGGAAGCTTTCTTT,CASSFPFREAFF
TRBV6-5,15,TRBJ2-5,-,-,TGTGCCAGCAGTTCCCCCACTAGCTACCAAGAGACCCAGTACTTC,CASSSPTSYQETQYF
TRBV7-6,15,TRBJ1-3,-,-,TGTGCCAGCAGCTTGGGCAGGGCCTCTGGAAACACCATATATTTT,CASSLGRASGNTIYF
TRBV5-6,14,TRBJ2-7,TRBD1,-,TGTGCCAGCAGCGAGAAGGACAGGGAGATCGGGCAGTACTTC,CASSEKDREIGQYF
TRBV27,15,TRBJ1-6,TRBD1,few,TGTGCCAGCAGCCTACAGGGGGCGCAAGGGTCACCCCTCCACTTT,CASSLQGAQGSPLHF
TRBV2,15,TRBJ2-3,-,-,TGTGCCAGCAATAGAATGACAGGTAGCACAGATACGCAGTATTTT,CASNRMTGSTDTQYF
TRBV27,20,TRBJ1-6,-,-,TGTGCCAGCAGGCCCGTGTCGATCGAGGGATTTAGCTCCTATAATTCACCCCTCCACTTT,CASRPVSIEGFSSYNSPLHF
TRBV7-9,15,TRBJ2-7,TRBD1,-,TGTGCCAGCATCCCCCCAGGGGGACCCTCCTACGAGCAGTACTTC,CASIPPGGPSYEQYF
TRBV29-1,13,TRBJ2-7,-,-,TGCAGCGTTGCCGGACAGTTTAACTACGAGCAGTACTTC,CSVAGQFNYEQYF
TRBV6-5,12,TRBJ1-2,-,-,TGTGCCAGCAGTTCCCTTAACTATGGCTACACCTTC,CASSSLNYGYTF
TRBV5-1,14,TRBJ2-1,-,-,TGCGCCAGCAGCCACTGGGACTTCCAAGATGAGCAGTTCTTC,CASSHWDFQDEQFF
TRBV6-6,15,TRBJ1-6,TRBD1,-,TGTGCCAGCAGTTACGACAGCAGGGGGAGTTCACCCCTCCACTTT,CASSYDSRGSSPLHF
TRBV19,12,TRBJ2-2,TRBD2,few,TGTGCCAGTGGACCTGGACTAGTCGACCTGTTTTTT,CASGPGLVDLFF
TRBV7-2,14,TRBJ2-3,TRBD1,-,TGTGCCAGCAGCTTACAGGGGGCCTTAGATACGCAGTATTTT,CASSLQGALDTQYF
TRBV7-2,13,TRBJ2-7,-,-,TGTGCCAGCAGCTTAGCCCAGGGGTACGAGCAGTACTTC,CASSLAQGYEQYF
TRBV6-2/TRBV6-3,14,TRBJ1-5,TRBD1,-,TGTGCCAGCAGTCAAGGGACAGGGGATCAGCCCCAGCATTTT,CASSQGTGDQPQHF
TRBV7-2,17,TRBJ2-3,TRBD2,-,TGTGCCAGCAGACCCTCCCGACTAGCGGGAATCACAGATACGCAGTATTTT,CASRPSRLAGITDTQYF
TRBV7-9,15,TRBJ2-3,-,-,TGTGCCAGCAGCTTAGAACAGGGAAGAACAGATACGCAGTATTTT,CASSLEQGRTDTQYF
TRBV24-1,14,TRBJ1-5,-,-,TGTGCCACCAGTGACTCAGGGGTGGGTCAGCCCCAGCATTTT,CATSDSGVGQPQHF
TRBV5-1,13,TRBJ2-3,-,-,TGCGCCAGCAGCTTGCCTCCCTCAGATACGCAGTATTTT,CASSLPPSDTQYF
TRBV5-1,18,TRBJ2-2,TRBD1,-,TGCGCCAGCAGCTTGGCCTTAGGGACAGGACAATATCCCGGGGAGCTGTTTTTT,CASSLALGTGQYPGELFF
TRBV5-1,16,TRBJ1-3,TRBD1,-,TGCGCCAGCAGCTTGACAGGGGTTAGCTCTGGAAACACCATATATTTT,CASSLTGVSSGNTIYF
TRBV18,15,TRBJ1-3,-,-,TGTGCCAGCTCACCTACATCGTTCTCTGGAAACACCATATATTTT,CASSPTSFSGNTIYF
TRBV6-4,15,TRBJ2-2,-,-,TGTGCCAGCAGTGAGGACGGGGCGAACACCGGGGAGCTGTTTTTT,CASSEDGANTGELFF
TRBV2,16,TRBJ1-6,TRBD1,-,TGTGCCAGCAGTCGGACAGGGGAACTCTATAATTCACCCCTCCACTTT,CASSRTGELYNSPLHF
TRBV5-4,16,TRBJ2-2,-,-,TGTGCCAGCAGCCGAGACAGCCACACGAACACCGGGGAGCTGTTTTTT,CASSRDSHTNTGELFF
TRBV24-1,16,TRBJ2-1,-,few,TGTGCCACCAGTGACCCGGACAGTAGTCTAAACAATGAGCAGTTCTTC,CATSDPDSSLNNEQFF
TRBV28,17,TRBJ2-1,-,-,TGTGCCAGCAGCACAATACAGGGTATGTCGGTATACAATGAGCAGTTCTTC,CASSTIQGMSVYNEQFF
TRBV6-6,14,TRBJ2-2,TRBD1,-,TGTGCCAGCAGTTCGACAGGGCACACCGGGGAGCTGTTTTTT,CASSSTGHTGELFF
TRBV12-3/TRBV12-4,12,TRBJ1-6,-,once,TGTGCCAGCAGTTTCAGGGATTCACCCCTCCACTTT,CASSFRDSPLHF
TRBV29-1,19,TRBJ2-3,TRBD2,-,TGCAGCGTGGGGACGGGACTAGCGGGAGGGAGGGGAATGTCAGATACGCAGTATTTT,CSVGTGLAGGRGMSDTQYF
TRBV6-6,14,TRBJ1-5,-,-,TGTGCCAGCAGTTACATAGGGGGAAATCAGCCCCAGCATTTT,CASSYIGGNQPQHF
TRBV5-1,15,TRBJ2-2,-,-,TGCGCCAGCAGCTTGGAAGGACACCACACCGGGGAGCTGTTTTTT,CASSLEGHHTGELFF
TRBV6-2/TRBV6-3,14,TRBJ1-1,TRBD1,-,TGTGCCAGCAGTTGGGACAGGGTGGGGACTGAAGCTTTCTTT,CASSWDRVGTEAFF
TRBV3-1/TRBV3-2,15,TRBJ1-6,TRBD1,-,TGTGCCAGCAGCCCCTCAGGGGGGAATAATTCACCCCTCCACTTT,CASSPSGGNNSPLHF
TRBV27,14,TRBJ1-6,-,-,TGTGCCAGCAGTTTTCGACAGAACCGGGCCACCCTCCACTTT,CASSFRQNRATLHF
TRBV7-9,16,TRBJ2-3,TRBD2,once,TGTGCCAGCAGCTTAGATAAGGCGGGAGGGACAAATACGCAGTATTTT,CASSLDKAGGTNTQYF
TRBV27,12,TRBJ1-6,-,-,TGTGCCAGCAGTTTGCAGGGTTCACCCCTCCACTTT,CASSLQGSPLHF
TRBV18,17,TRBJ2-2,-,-,TGTGCCAGCTCACCCCTCCAACTGAGTCTTAATACCGGGGAGCTGTTTTTT,CASSPLQLSLNTGELFF
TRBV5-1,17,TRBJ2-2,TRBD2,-,TGCGCCAGCAGCCAAGGACTAGCGGGAGGAGGCACCGGGGAGCTGTTTTTT,CASSQGLAGGGTGELFF
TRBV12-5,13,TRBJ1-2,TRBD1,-,TGTGCTAGTGGTTGGACAGGGGGCTATGGCTACACCTTC,CASGWTGGYGYTF
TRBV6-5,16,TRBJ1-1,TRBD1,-,TGTGCCAGCAGTTACCCCCCCGACAGGGTGAACACTGAAGCTTTCTTT,CASSYPPDRVNTEAFF
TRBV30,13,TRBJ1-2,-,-,TGTGCCTGCGTTAGGGGGTACAACTATGGCTACACCTTC,CACVRGYNYGYTF
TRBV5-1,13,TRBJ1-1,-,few,TGCGCCAGCAGCTTACTAAGGAACACTGAAGCTTTCTTT,CASSLLRNTEAFF
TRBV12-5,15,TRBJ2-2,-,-,TGTGCTAGTGGGCCGGACAGATTAGGCACCGGGGAGCTGTTTTTT,CASGPDRLGTGELFF
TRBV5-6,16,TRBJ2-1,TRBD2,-,TGTGCCAGCACCGGGACTAGCGGAAGCTCCTACAATGAGCAGTTCTTC,CASTGTSGSSYNEQFF
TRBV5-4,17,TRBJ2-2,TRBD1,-,TGTGCCAGCAGCTTGGAGCGATTACAGGGGGCCGCCGGGGAGCTGTTTTTT,CASSLERLQGAAGELFF
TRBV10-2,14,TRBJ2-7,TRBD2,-,TGCGCCAGCAGTGATGGACTAGCGAGCTACGAGCAGTACTTC,CASSDGLASYEQYF
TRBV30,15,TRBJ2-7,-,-,TGTGCCTGGAAGTTAGGAGCGGGTCCGTCCTACGAGCAGTACTTC,CAWKLGAGPSYEQYF
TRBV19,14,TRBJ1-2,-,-,TGTGCCAGTAGTAGTGCTCCCGGGGGTTTGGGCTACACCTTC,CASSSAPGGLGYTF
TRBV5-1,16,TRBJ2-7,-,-,TGCGCCAGCAGCCTACTCTGGGGGGGCGAGACCTACGAGCAGTACTTC,CASSLLWGGETYEQYF
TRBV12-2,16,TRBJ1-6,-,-,TGTGCAAGTCGCTCACCAGTCCATATATATAATTCACCCCTCCACTTT,CASRSPVHIYNSPLHF